Below, 7 T cell receptor beta chains from the same sample are listed, as sequenced in a study of blood T cell repertoires in COVID-19. The table came from immunoSEQ multiplex PCR; TCRdb's copy has only in-frame clones and leaves some out. The table lists roughly 320,000 clones, approximately 89% of them singletons. The sequenced sample consisted of peripheral blood. Source of these receptors: a woman in her thirties with COVID-19, enrolled during active disease.

This chain links TRBV6-4 with TRBJ2-7; 9 bases are a match to TRBD1. The CDR3 length is 13 residues. The ends lost 4 bases at V and 5 bases at J; junction bases unmatched: 3. Looked up from germline, CDR1 is MRHNA and CDR2 is SNTAGT. The CDR3 DNA is TGTGCCAGCAGTGGACAGGGGGAGGACGAGCAGTACGTC. Amino acids: CASSGQGEDEQYV.

V gene TRBV5-4 combines with J gene TRBJ1-1, with D unclear. CDR3 length equals 13 residues. V was pared by 0 bases and J by 2 bases, with 5 bases between. Germline CDR1 reads SGHNT; CDR2 reads YYREEE (reference sequence). CDR3 protein: CASSLGGNTEAFF. For the CDR3, the DNA is TGTGCCAGCAGCTTGGGCGGAAACACTGAAGCTTTCTTT.

The J gene is TRBJ2-6, the V gene TRBV3-1 (or the pseudogene TRBV3-2); 7 bases line up with TRBD1. The CDR3 length is 19 residues. Trimming cost V 4 bases and J 0 bases; bases outside gene matches: 12. The germline CDR1 and CDR2 sequences are LGHDT and YNNKEL (reference sequence). DNA for the CDR3: TGTGCCAGCAGCCGATATACCGGGACAGTTTTCTCTGGGGCCAACGTCCTGACTTTC. This translates into CASSRYTGTVFSGANVLTF.

This clone was counted a few times. J is TRBJ2-7 and V is TRBV6-5, with D possibly being TRBD1 (6 bases). The CDR3 runs 14 residues. Germline loops: CDR1 MNHEY, CDR2 SVGAGI. The V end lost 6 bases, the J end lost 1 base, and 13 bases lay between the germline ends. CDR3: CASRTPDSSYEQYF. Written as DNA, the CDR3 is TGTGCCAGCAGGACACCGGACAGTTCCTACGAGCAGTACTTC.

This chain links TRBV19 with TRBJ1-5; D is unclear. Trimming stripped 7 bases from V and 0 bases from J, with 10 bases between. Germline V lookup: CDR1 LNHDA, CDR2 SQIVND (reference sequence). CDR3 size: 14 residues. The CDR3 bases are TGTGCCAGTACCCTCCGTAGTAGCAATCAGCCCCAGCATTTT. It codes for CASTLRSSNQPQHF. Complete variable domain (other parts from reference TRBV19 and TRBJ1-5): DGGITQSPKYLFRKEGQNVTLSCEQNLNHDAMYWYRQDPGQGLRLIYYSQIVNDFQKGDIAEGYSVSREKKESFPLTVTSAQKNPTAFYLCASTLRSSNQPQHFGDGTRLSIL.

The rearrangement uses TRBV7-3 and TRBJ1-1, with D possibly being TRBD1 (6 bases). Trimming took off 4 bases at V and 4 bases at J, with 10 bases between the two ends. The germline gives CDR1 SGHTA, CDR2 FQGTGA. This CDR3 comprises 13 residues. The CDR3 nucleotides are TGTGCCAGCAGCTGGGACAAGGGCACTGAAGCTTTCTTT. It yields the protein CASSWDKGTEAFF.

This chain's CDR3 is CASSANTGPYGYTF. CDR3 nucleotide sequence: TGTGCCAGCAGTGCTAACACAGGGCCCTATGGCTACACCTTC. The V call is TRBV25-1, the J call TRBJ1-2; D is perhaps TRBD1 (6 bases). Trimming stripped 4 bases from V and 4 bases from J, with 13 bases between. The CDR3 spans 14 residues. The germline gives CDR1 MGHDK, CDR2 SYGVNS.